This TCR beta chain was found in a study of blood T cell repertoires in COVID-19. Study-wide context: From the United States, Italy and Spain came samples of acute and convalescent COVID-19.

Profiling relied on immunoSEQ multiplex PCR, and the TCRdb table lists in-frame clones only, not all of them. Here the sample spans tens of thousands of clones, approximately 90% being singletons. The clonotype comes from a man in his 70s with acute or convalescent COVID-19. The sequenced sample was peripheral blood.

The CDR3 DNA is TGTGCCAGCAGCCTCACAAGGGAGGGGCAGTTCTTC. It yields the protein CASSLTREGQFF. The chain employs TRBV4-2 and TRBJ2-1; 7 bases are shared with TRBD2. There are 12 residues in the CDR3. CDR1 and CDR2 (germline): LGHNA, YNFKEQ. Losses at the gene ends were 4 bases for V and 12 bases for J; bases not matched to a gene: 6.